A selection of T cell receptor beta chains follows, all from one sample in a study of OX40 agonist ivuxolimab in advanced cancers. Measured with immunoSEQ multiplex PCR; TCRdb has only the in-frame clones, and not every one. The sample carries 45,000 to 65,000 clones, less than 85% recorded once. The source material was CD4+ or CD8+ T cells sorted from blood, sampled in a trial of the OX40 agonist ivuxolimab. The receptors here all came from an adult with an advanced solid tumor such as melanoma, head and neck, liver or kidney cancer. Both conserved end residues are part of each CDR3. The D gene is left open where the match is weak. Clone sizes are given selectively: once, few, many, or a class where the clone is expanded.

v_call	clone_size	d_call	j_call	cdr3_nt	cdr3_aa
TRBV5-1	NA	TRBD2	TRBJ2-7	TGCGCCAGCAGCTTGCCATGGACTAGCGGGAGCTCCTACGAGCAGTACTTC	CASSLPWTSGSSYEQYF
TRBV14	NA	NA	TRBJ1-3	TGTGCCAGCAGCCTCAGAGGGACACTCGGAAACACCATATATTTT	CASSLRGTLGNTIYF
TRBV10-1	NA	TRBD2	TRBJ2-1	TGCGCCAGCAGTGAGAGGATGGCGGGGGGGCCTAGGGAGCAGTTCTTC	CASSERMAGGPREQFF
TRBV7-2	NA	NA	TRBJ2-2	TGTGCCACCGGACAAGCGGTCGTTAACACCGGGGAGCTGTTTTTT	CATGQAVVNTGELFF
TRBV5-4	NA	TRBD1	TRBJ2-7	TGTGCCAGCAGCTTGCCTAGACAGGGTCGGAACGAGCAGTACTTC	CASSLPRQGRNEQYF
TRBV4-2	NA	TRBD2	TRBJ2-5	TGTGCCAGCAGCTTGGGGAGTCTAGCGGGAGGGCCAAGAGGAGAGACCCAGTACTTC	CASSLGSLAGGPRGETQYF
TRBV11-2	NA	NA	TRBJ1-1	TGTGCCAGCAGCAACAACCCCGGTGGAGCTTTCTTT	CASSNNPGGAFF
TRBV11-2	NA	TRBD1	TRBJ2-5	TGTGCCAGCAGCTCCCGGACAGGGGTAGTGGAGACCCAGTACTTC	CASSSRTGVVETQYF
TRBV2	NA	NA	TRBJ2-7	TGTGCCAGCAGCGCACAATCCTACGAGCAGTACTTC	CASSAQSYEQYF
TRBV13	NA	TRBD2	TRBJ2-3	TGTGCCAGCAGCTTCACCGGGACTAGCGGCACAGATACGCAGTATTTT	CASSFTGTSGTDTQYF
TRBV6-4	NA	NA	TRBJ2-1	TGTGCCAGCAGTGTAGGTCAGGGGAGCTCCTACAATGAGCAGTTCTTC	CASSVGQGSSYNEQFF
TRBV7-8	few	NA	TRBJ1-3	TGTGCCAGCAGCTTAGTCAGAAACACCATATATTTT	CASSLVRNTIYF
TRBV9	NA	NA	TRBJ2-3	TGTGCCAGCAGCGTTTTAAATGGGTGGGCAGATACGCAGTATTTT	CASSVLNGWADTQYF
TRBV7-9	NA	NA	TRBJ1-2	TGTGCCAGCAGCCCCAAGGGGGACTATGGCTACACCTTC	CASSPKGDYGYTF
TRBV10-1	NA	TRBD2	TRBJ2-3	TGCGCCAGCAGTTTTAGTGTAGCGGGGTCCGCACAGTATTTT	CASSFSVAGSAQYF
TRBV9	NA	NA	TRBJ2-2	TGTGCCAGCAGCGTAGCCGCAAACACCGGGGAGCTGTTTTTT	CASSVAANTGELFF
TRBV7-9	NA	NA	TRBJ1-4	TGTGCCAGCAGCTTAGGGGTTGGTAATGAAAAACTGTTTTTT	CASSLGVGNEKLFF
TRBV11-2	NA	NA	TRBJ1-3	TGTGCCAGCGGGGAGGGAGCCATATATTTT	CASGEGAIYF
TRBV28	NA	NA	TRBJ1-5	TGTGCCAGCAGTTTGGACGGGAGAGTGGGGGCATTAATTCAGCCCCAGCATTTT	CASSLDGRVGALIQPQHF
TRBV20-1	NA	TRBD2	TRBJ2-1	TGCAGTGCTCAGACTAGCGGTGAGCAGTTCTTC	CSAQTSGEQFF
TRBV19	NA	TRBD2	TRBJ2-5	TGTGCCAGTAGTCCCGAGCGGGGGGGAGAGACCCAGTACTTC	CASSPERGGETQYF
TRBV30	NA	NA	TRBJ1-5	TGTGCCTGGAGTGTACACGGTAGCAATCAGCCCCAGCATTTT	CAWSVHGSNQPQHF
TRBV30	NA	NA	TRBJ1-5	TGTGCCTGGAGTCAACAGGGAGATCAGCCCCAGCATTTT	CAWSQQGDQPQHF
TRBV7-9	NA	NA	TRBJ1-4	TGTGCCAGCAGCTTAGCTAAAGCAGGGAGGGACGAAAAACTGTTTTTT	CASSLAKAGRDEKLFF
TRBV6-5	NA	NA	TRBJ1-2	TGTGCCAGCAATAAACAGGGCTACTATGGCTACACCTTC	CASNKQGYYGYTF
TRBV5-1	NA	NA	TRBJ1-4	TGCGCCAGCAGCTTGAGTGGGTTTCGAGAAAAACTGTTTTTT	CASSLSGFREKLFF
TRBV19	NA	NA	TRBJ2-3	TGTGCCAGTAGTGAGGCTAGCAGACCCACAGATACGCAGTATTTT	CASSEASRPTDTQYF
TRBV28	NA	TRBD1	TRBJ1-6	TGTGCCAGCATTCACCGGGACAGGGGAAATTCACCCCTCCACTTT	CASIHRDRGNSPLHF
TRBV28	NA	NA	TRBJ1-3	TGTGCCAGCAGTTTATTACGGAAGGCTGGAAACACCATATATTTT	CASSLLRKAGNTIYF
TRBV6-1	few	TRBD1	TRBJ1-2	TGTGCCAGCAGCCAGACAGGGTTGGGAGACTATGGCTACACCTTC	CASSQTGLGDYGYTF
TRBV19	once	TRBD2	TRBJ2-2	TGTGCCAGTAGTATGGGGGGGAGGGGGAACACCGGGGAGCTGTTTTTT	CASSMGGRGNTGELFF
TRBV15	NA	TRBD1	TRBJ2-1	TGTGCCACCAGCAGAGATCGGACAGGGAGAGAGCAGTTCTTC	CATSRDRTGREQFF
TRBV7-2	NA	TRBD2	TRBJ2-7	TGTGCCAGCAGCTTAGTGGTTAGCGGGAGCTACGAGCAGTACTTC	CASSLVVSGSYEQYF
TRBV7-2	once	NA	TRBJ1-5	TGTGCCAGCAGCTTGAAGCTAGATCAGCCCCAGCATTTT	CASSLKLDQPQHF
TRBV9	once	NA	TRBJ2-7	TGTGCCAGCAGCCCCCGCGGAGGGATGGTGTACGAGCAGTACTTC	CASSPRGGMVYEQYF
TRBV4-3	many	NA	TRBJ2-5	TGCGCCAGCAGCCGGGACTACCAAGAGACCCAGTACTTC	CASSRDYQETQYF
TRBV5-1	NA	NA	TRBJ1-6	TGCGCCAGCAGCTTGGAAAATTCACCCCTCCACTTT	CASSLENSPLHF
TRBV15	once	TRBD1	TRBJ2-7	TGTGCCACCAGCAGTGGGACAGGGCGCTACGAGCAGTACTTC	CATSSGTGRYEQYF
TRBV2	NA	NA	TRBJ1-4	TGTGCCAGCAGAGTGACAGTGACTAATGAAAAACTGTTTTTT	CASRVTVTNEKLFF
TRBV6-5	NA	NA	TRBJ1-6	TGTGCCAGCAGTCACCGGGACGGGGATAATTCACCCCTCCACTTT	CASSHRDGDNSPLHF
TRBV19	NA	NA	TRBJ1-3	TGTGCCAGTAGTACCCGGGACACAACCTCTGGAAACACCATATATTTT	CASSTRDTTSGNTIYF
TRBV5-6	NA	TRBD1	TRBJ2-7	TGTGCCAGCAGCAGGACAGGGGAGGCCTACGAGCAGTACTTC	CASSRTGEAYEQYF
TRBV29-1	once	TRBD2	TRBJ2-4	TGCAGCGTGTTAGCGGGAGGAGCCAAAAACATTCAGTACTTC	CSVLAGGAKNIQYF
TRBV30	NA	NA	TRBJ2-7	TGTGCCTGGAGTGTAAATAGGTACGAGCAGTACTTC	CAWSVNRYEQYF
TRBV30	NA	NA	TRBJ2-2	TGTGCCTGGAGTAGGGGCACCGGGGAGCTGTTTTTT	CAWSRGTGELFF
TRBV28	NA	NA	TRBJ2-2	TGTGCCAGCAGAGGACACTCGAACACCGGGGAGCTGTTTTTT	CASRGHSNTGELFF
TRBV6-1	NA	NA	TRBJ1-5	TGTGCCAGCAGTGAAGGAGCAGAGTACAATCAGCCCCAGCATTTT	CASSEGAEYNQPQHF
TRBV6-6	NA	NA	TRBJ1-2	TGTGCCAGCAAAACGGGGGCGAGGTATGGCTACACCTTC	CASKTGARYGYTF
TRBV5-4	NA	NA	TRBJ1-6	TGTGCCAGCAGCTTGGTTGGGTCCCGCTCCTATAATTCACCCCTCCACTTT	CASSLVGSRSYNSPLHF
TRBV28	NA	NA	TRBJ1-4	TGTGCCAGCACCCTGCGGCAAACCAGCGAAAAACTGTTTTTT	CASTLRQTSEKLFF
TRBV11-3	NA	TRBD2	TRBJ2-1	TGTGCCAGCAGCTTAGATGTTGGTCTAGCGGGGGGAGGTGAGCAGTTCTTC	CASSLDVGLAGGGEQFF
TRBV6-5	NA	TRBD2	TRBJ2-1	TGTGCCAGCAGGCGGGAGTCCCCCTACAATGAGCAGTTCTTC	CASRRESPYNEQFF
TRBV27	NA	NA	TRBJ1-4	TGTGCCAGCAGTCCACGGACAGCCCCTAATGAAAAACTGTTTTTT	CASSPRTAPNEKLFF
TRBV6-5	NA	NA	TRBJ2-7	TGTGCCAGCAGGCCTAGCGCCACACCAAACTACGAGCAGTACTTC	CASRPSATPNYEQYF
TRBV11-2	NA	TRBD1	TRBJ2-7	TGTGCCAGCAGCTCCCTACCTGGACAGGGTACCGCCTACGAGCAGTACTTC	CASSSLPGQGTAYEQYF
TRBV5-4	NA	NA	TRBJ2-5	TGTGCCAGCAGCTTGGTACTAGACGGGGAGACCCAGTACTTC	CASSLVLDGETQYF
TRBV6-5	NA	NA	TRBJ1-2	TGTGCCAGCAGACGCCCCGGAAACTATGGCTACACCTTC	CASRRPGNYGYTF